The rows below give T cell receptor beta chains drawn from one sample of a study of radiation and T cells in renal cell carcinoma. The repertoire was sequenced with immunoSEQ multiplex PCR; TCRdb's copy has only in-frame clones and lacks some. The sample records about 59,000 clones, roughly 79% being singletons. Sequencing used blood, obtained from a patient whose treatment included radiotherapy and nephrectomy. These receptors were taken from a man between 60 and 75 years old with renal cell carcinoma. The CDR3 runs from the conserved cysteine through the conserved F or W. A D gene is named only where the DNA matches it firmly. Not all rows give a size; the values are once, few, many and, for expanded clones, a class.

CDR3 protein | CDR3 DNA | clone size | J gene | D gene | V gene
CASTEGLPGNTIYF | TGCGCCAGCACGGAAGGGCTCCCTGGAAACACCATATATTTT | NA | TRBJ1-3 | NA | TRBV5-1
CASSLGTGELFF | TGTGCCAGCAGCTTAGGCACCGGGGAGCTGTTTTTT | few | TRBJ2-2 | NA | TRBV7-9
CASRGAPLTPNYGYTF | TGTGCCAGCAGGGGGGCGCCCCTAACCCCTAACTATGGCTACACCTTC | once | TRBJ1-2 | NA | TRBV9
CASSLEGLGYGYTF | TGCGCCAGCAGCTTGGAGGGCCTGGGCTATGGCTACACCTTC | NA | TRBJ1-2 | NA | TRBV5-1
CASSLAVGTNEKLFF | TGTGCCAGCAGCTTGGCCGTGGGAACTAATGAAAAACTGTTTTTT | once | TRBJ1-4 | NA | TRBV5-6
CASSFPGGPQHF | TGTGCCAGCAGCTTCCCAGGGGGACCCCAGCATTTT | NA | TRBJ1-5 | TRBD1 | TRBV7-8
CASSLGPLWGQETQYF | TGTGCCAGCAGCTTAGGCCCGCTCTGGGGCCAAGAGACCCAGTACTTC | few | TRBJ2-5 | NA | TRBV7-9
CASSQGTDEQYF | TGTGCCAGCAGTCAGGGTACGGACGAGCAGTACTTC | NA | TRBJ2-7 | NA | TRBV27
CASSQGLAGSTDTQYF | TGTGCCAGCAGCCAAGGACTAGCGGGTTCCACAGATACGCAGTATTTT | NA | TRBJ2-3 | TRBD2 | TRBV7-9
CASSGAGRGTDTQYF | TGTGCCAGCAGTGGGGCAGGGAGAGGGACAGATACGCAGTATTTT | NA | TRBJ2-3 | NA | TRBV2
CSGGQTYNEQFF | TGCAGCGGGGGACAGACTTACAATGAGCAGTTCTTC | NA | TRBJ2-1 | TRBD1 | TRBV29-1
CASSYFGPQETQYF | TGCGCCAGCAGTTACTTTGGCCCGCAAGAGACCCAGTACTTC | NA | TRBJ2-5 | NA | TRBV10-2
CASSQDLGLAEDSTDTQYF | TGTGCCAGCAGCCAAGATCTAGGACTAGCGGAGGATAGCACAGATACGCAGTATTTT | NA | TRBJ2-3 | TRBD2 | TRBV14
CSSGGLSYNEQFF | TGCTCTAGCGGGGGGCTATCCTACAATGAGCAGTTCTTC | NA | TRBJ2-1 | TRBD2 | TRBV5-5
CASSMYMNTEAFF | TGTGCCAGTAGTATGTACATGAACACTGAAGCTTTCTTT | few | TRBJ1-1 | NA | TRBV19
CAISEELADNEQFF | TGTGCCATCAGTGAGGAGCTAGCGGACAATGAGCAGTTCTTC | NA | TRBJ2-1 | TRBD2 | TRBV10-3
CASTGLGLGSETQYF | TGTGCCAGTACCGGTCTGGGGTTAGGTTCGGAGACCCAGTACTTC | NA | TRBJ2-5 | NA | TRBV19
CASSSWTGLGQETQYF | TGTGCCAGCAGTTCCTGGACAGGGTTGGGGCAAGAGACCCAGTACTTC | NA | TRBJ2-5 | TRBD1 | TRBV27
CASSRDRPSDGYTF | TGTGCCAGCAGTCGGGACAGGCCATCCGATGGCTACACCTTC | few | TRBJ1-2 | TRBD1 | TRBV2
CASSGRDRYYEQYF | TGTGCCAGCAGTGGCCGGGACAGGTACTACGAGCAGTACTTC | NA | TRBJ2-7 | TRBD1 | TRBV6-5
CASSPRTSGYNEQFF | TGTGCCAGCAGCCCCCGGACTAGCGGGTACAATGAGCAGTTCTTC | NA | TRBJ2-1 | TRBD2 | TRBV7-7
CASTPTVGKPPMNTEAFF | TGTGCCAGTACACCTACGGTGGGGAAGCCCCCGATGAACACTGAAGCTTTCTTT | NA | TRBJ1-1 | NA | TRBV19
CSVREQSLYGYTF | TGCAGCGTTAGAGAACAGAGCCTTTATGGCTACACCTTC | few | TRBJ1-2 | NA | TRBV29-1
CASSSRASGSSDTQYF | TGTGCCAGCTCGTCACGGGCTAGCGGGAGCTCGGATACGCAGTATTTT | NA | TRBJ2-3 | TRBD2 | TRBV18